This TCR beta chain is from a study of PD-L1 blockade in urothelial cancer. The wider study: Blood drawn 3 weeks (second dose) and 6 weeks after treatment start was analyzed. Median blood clonality was about 0.081, with some 89,000 unique TCRs. Study observations and caveats: At 3 weeks on treatment, tumor-associated clones expanded more with durable benefit.

Noted time point: pretreatment peripheral blood. With regard to this clone: Its target is unknown.

J lost 0 bases, V lost 8 bases, and 4 bases had no gene match. Germline lookup yields CDR1 SEHNR and CDR2 FQNEAQ (reference sequence). CDR3 length equals 14 residues. Measured with immunoSEQ multiplex PCR; TCRdb has only the in-frame clones, and not every one. Here the sample spans about 39,000 clones, approximately 93% being singletons. This rearrangement joins TRBV7-9 to TRBJ2-3; 8 bases match TRBD2. The receptor was isolated from a woman aged 60-70 years with urothelial cancer. Sequences were derived from PBMCs, sampled around atezolizumab (anti-PD-L1) treatment. The CDR3 loop reads CASLPSGSTDTQYF. In DNA form, the CDR3 reads TGTGCCAGCCTCCCTAGCGGGAGCACAGATACGCAGTATTTT. The variable domain in full, completed from reference TRBV7-9 and TRBJ2-3, reads DTGVSQNPRHKITKRGQNVTFRCDPISEHNRLYWYRQTLGQGPEFLTYFQNEAQLEKSRLLSDRFSAERPKGSFSTLEIQRTEQGDSAMYLCASLPSGSTDTQYFGPGTRLTVL.